One sample yielded the 5 T cell receptor beta chains listed below, sequenced in a study of PD-1 blockade in classical Hodgkin lymphoma. Sample time point: cycle 4 day 1 (C4D1), after less than seven weeks of nivolumab. Every patient had relapsed following autologous stem cell transplantation, and cohorts differed in brentuximab vedotin exposure. Clones were read by immunoSEQ multiplex PCR, and TCRdb kept only the in-frame ones, dropping some. Here the sample spans some 100,000 clones, 85% to 95% being singletons. The material was peripheral blood mononuclear cells (PBMCs), obtained before the fourth cycle of nivolumab. These receptors all come from a human donor with classical Hodgkin lymphoma.

The V gene is TRBV19, the J gene TRBJ1-4; 7 bases map to TRBD1. Per the germline V gene, CDR1 is LNHDA and CDR2 is SQIVND (reference sequence). Germline trimming cut 6 bases from V and 8 bases from J; bases unmatched to any gene: 9. The CDR3 is 14 residues long. This CDR3 is CASRDSRGLEKLFF. CDR3 sequence (DNA): TGTGCCAGTAGGGATTCGAGGGGGCTGGAAAAACTGTTTTTT.

The chain combines TRBV14 with TRBJ1-2; D is unresolved. There are 16 residues in the CDR3. With 3 bases removed from V and 0 bases from J, the gap between germline ends came to 14 bases. CDR1 and CDR2 from the germline V gene are SGHDN and FVKESK. The CDR3 is CASSQRSSATNYGYTF. The CDR3 DNA follows: TGTGCCAGCAGCCAGAGGTCGTCAGCAACTAACTATGGCTACACCTTC.

The chain combines TRBV5-1 with TRBJ2-2; D might be TRBD2 (5 bases). This CDR3 region has 15 residues. CDR1 is SGHRS, CDR2 YFSETQ, per germline. The V end lost 2 bases, the J end lost 1 base, and 9 bases lay between the germline ends. CDR3 bases: TGCGCCAGCAGCTTCCCGGGGATGAACACCGGGGAGCTGTTTTTT. It encodes CASSFPGMNTGELFF.

The rearrangement links TRBV6-5 to TRBJ2-3; D might be TRBD1 (5 bases). Germline lookup yields CDR1 MNHEY and CDR2 SVGAGI. CDR3 length: 14 residues. V lost 6 bases and J lost 4, with 14 bases in between. CDR3 nucleotides: TGTGCCAGCAGACCAACCTGGGGCGCAGATACGCAGTATTTT. Protein sequence: CASRPTWGADTQYF.

The V call is TRBV28, the J call TRBJ2-2; D perhaps matches TRBD2 (6 bases). Germline lookup yields CDR1 MDHEN and CDR2 SYDVKM. The CDR3 consists of 15 residues. Deletions cut 9 bases from V and 0 bases from J, with 14 bases between. CDR3 coding DNA: TGTGCCAGGGGCCGGGGGTCTCCGAACACCGGGGAGCTGTTTTTT. Amino acids: CARGRGSPNTGELFF.